This passage covers 22 T cell receptor beta chains from one sample sequenced in a study of blood T cell repertoires in COVID-19. Measured with immunoSEQ multiplex PCR; TCRdb has only the in-frame clones, and not every one. This table holds approximately 210,000 clones, around three quarters found once. Sequencing was done on a sample of PBMCs or T cells enriched from blood (not recorded which). The source is a woman aged 45-59 years with acute COVID-19.

This clone was recorded a few times. This sequence joins TRBV5-1 and TRBJ1-1, with 7 bases fitting TRBD1. The CDR3 length is 16 residues. J was trimmed by 2 bases and V by 0 bases; bases with no gene match: 7. In germline, CDR1 is SGHRS, CDR2 YFSETQ. The CDR3 DNA reads as TGCGCCAGCAGCTTGGGTGGGGACAGCTATAACACTGAAGCTTTCTTT. Translation: CASSLGGDSYNTEAFF.

This chain links TRBV2 with TRBJ1-1, with D perhaps TRBD1 (6 bases). Trimming removed 7 bases at V and 2 bases at J, with 17 bases between. The germline V gene has CDR1 SNHLY and CDR2 FYNNEI. The CDR3 has 15 residues. The CDR3 protein is CASILQGLKNTEAFF. The DNA for the CDR3 is TGTGCCAGCATCCTACAGGGTCTAAAAAACACTGAAGCTTTCTTT.

The chain couples TRBV6-6 to TRBJ2-7; 8 bases fit TRBD1. In germline, CDR1 is MNHNY, CDR2 SVGAGI (reference sequence). V trimming: 6 bases; J trimming: 0 bases; junction bases outside the gene matches: 10. The CDR3 is made up of 16 amino acids. The CDR3 sequence is CASSPIGQGASYEQYV. The CDR3 DNA is TGTGCCAGCAGCCCCATTGGACAGGGAGCCTCCTACGAGCAGTACGTC.

This clone occurred once. The gene calls are TRBV12-3 or TRBV12-4 and TRBJ1-3; D is unresolved. This CDR3 is built from 13 residues. V dropped 8 bases and J dropped 0 bases, with 8 bases sitting between them. The CDR3 DNA is TGTGCCAGCCTTCCGTACTCTGGAAACACCATATATTTT. Translated: CASLPYSGNTIYF.

The chain employs TRBV7-9 and TRBJ1-5; 8 nucleotides align to TRBD1. The V and J ends lost 6 bases and 6 bases, in that order; junction bases with no gene match: 10. Germline V gives CDR1 SEHNR, CDR2 FQNEAQ (reference sequence). The CDR3 sequence is 15 residues long. The CDR3 protein is CASSSSGGQGQPQHF. In DNA form, the CDR3 reads TGTGCCAGCAGTTCCTCCGGTGGACAGGGTCAGCCCCAGCATTTT.

The chain recombines TRBV4-1 with TRBJ2-3; D is possibly TRBD1 (6 bases). CDR1 and CDR2 from the germline V gene are MGHRA and YSYEKL. This CDR3 region has 16 residues. V gave up 1 base and J gave up 1 base, with 12 bases separating them. CDR3 DNA sequence: TGCGCCAGCAGCCAAGCTCTAGGGGGTGGCACAGATACGCAGTATTTT. Translated, it gives CASSQALGGGTDTQYF.

The chain couples TRBV7-6 to TRBJ2-3; 9 nucleotides agree with TRBD1. V gave up 1 base and J gave up 3 bases; unmatched junction bases: 2. The CDR3 sequence is 15 residues long. CDR1 and CDR2 (germline): SGHVS, FNYEAQ. The CDR3 nucleotides are TGTGCCAGCAGCTTAGGGGGACAGGGAACAGATACGCAGTATTTT. Translation: CASSLGGQGTDTQYF.

This clone was counted a few times. This rearrangement joins TRBV13 to TRBJ1-6; 9 nucleotides align to TRBD1. CDR3 size: 20 residues. J lost 0 bases, V lost 2 bases, and 11 bases had no gene match. Looked up from germline, CDR1 is PRHDT and CDR2 is FYEKMQ (reference sequence). CDR3 nucleotides: TGTGCCAGCAGCTTAAATCCCTATGGACAGGGGATCTCCTATAATTCACCCCTCCACTTT. Translating it yields CASSLNPYGQGISYNSPLHF.

The chain uses TRBV7-2 and TRBJ2-1; 9 nucleotides agree with TRBD1. Germline loops: CDR1 SGHTA, CDR2 FQGNSA. The CDR3 covers 16 residues. J gave up 2 bases and V 2 bases, and 4 bases lay outside the gene matches. This chain's CDR3 is CASSLMGQGTYNEQFF. As DNA, the CDR3 is TGTGCCAGCAGCTTAATGGGACAGGGCACCTACAATGAGCAGTTCTTC.

The J gene is TRBJ2-5, the V gene TRBV6-5, with TRBD1 matching over 9 bases. After removal of 8 bases from V and 4 bases from J, the junction contained 11 bases not matched to a gene. CDR1 and CDR2 (germline): MNHEY, SVGAGI. The CDR3 has 15 residues. For the CDR3, the DNA is TGTGCCAGCTCCAACAGGGGGCAGGGAGGAGAGACCCAGTACTTC. Protein: CASSNRGQGGETQYF.

This clone was picked up a small number of times. The chain recombines TRBV4-1 with TRBJ1-1; TRBD1 matches 7 bases. Trimming at V came to 4 bases and at J to 1 base, leaving 0 bases not matched to a gene. The CDR3 has 13 amino acids. Germline-derived CDR1 and CDR2 are MGHRA and YSYEKL. The CDR3 nucleotides read TGCGCCAGCAGCCGACAGGGGAACACTGAAGCTTTCTTT. Its protein is CASSRQGNTEAFF.

The genes are TRBV10-1 and TRBJ1-1; weak D call: TRBD1 (5 bases). In germline, CDR1 is WNHNN, CDR2 SYGVQD (reference sequence). There are 15 residues in the CDR3. V gave up 5 bases and J gave up 1 base, with 14 bases separating them. The CDR3 region is CASSPGEGTNTEAFF. The CDR3 bases are TGCGCCAGCAGTCCTGGGGAGGGGACGAACACTGAAGCTTTCTTT.

J is TRBJ1-1 and V is TRBV6-5; a weak D match, TRBD1 (6 bases). The CDR3 covers 13 residues. Germline-derived CDR1 and CDR2 are MNHEY and SVGAGI. V was cut by 8 bases and J by 0 bases, with 10 bases left in between. CDR3 in DNA: TGTGCCAGCCCAGGGGTTATGAACACTGAAGCTTTCTTT. Protein sequence: CASPGVMNTEAFF.

The chain is built from TRBV18 and TRBJ1-5; D might be TRBD1 (6 bases). This CDR3 has 14 amino acids. V was shortened by 3 bases and J by 7 bases, with 13 bases between the two germline ends. The germline CDR1 and CDR2 sequences are KGHSH and LQKENI. Here the CDR3 reads CASSPTGLDQPQHF. The CDR3 DNA is TGTGCCAGCTCACCTACAGGGCTCGACCAGCCCCAGCATTTT.

The rearrangement uses TRBV11-3 and TRBJ2-5, with D perhaps matching TRBD2 (6 bases). Trimming shortened V by 5 bases and J by 4 bases, and 11 bases separated the two germline ends. Germline V gives CDR1 SGHNT, CDR2 YENEEA. There are 13 residues in the CDR3. The CDR3 DNA sequence: TGTGCCAGCAGCAGGCCGGGACTAGAGACCCAGTACTTC. Amino acids: CASSRPGLETQYF. Variable domain in full (rest from reference TRBV11-3 and TRBJ2-5): EAGVVQSPRYKIIEKKQPVAFWCNPISGHNTLYWYLQNLGQGPELLIRYENEEAVDDSQLPKDRFSAERLKGVDSTLKIQPAELGDSAVYLCASSRPGLETQYFGPGTRLLVL.

J is TRBJ1-1 and V is TRBV4-3, with D possibly TRBD1 on 5 matching bases. CDR1 LGHNA and CDR2 YSLEER come from the germline V gene. The length of the CDR3 is 15 residues. Trimming left V 1 base short and J 4 bases short, with 13 bases between. The CDR3 protein is CASSQASGGSTEAFF. CDR3 bases: TGCGCCAGCAGCCAAGCCTCCGGGGGGAGCACTGAAGCTTTCTTT.

This clone has a handful of counts. The chain uses TRBV7-8 and TRBJ1-5; 12 positions match TRBD1. The germline gives CDR1 SGHVS, CDR2 FQNEAQ. The ends lost 5 bases at V and 11 bases at J; junction bases unmatched: 7. This CDR3 comprises 14 residues. The CDR3 region has the DNA TGTGCCAGCAGCGGCGGGACAGGGGGCAAGTCCCAGCATTTT. This codes for CASSGGTGGKSQHF.

This clone has only a few counts. J is TRBJ1-4 and V is TRBV18; TRBD1 matches 9 bases. CDR1 and CDR2 from the germline V gene are KGHSH and LQKENI. Losses at the gene ends were 3 bases for V and 3 bases for J; bases not matched to a gene: 5. The CDR3 spans 16 residues. The CDR3 here is CASSPRQGGSNEKLFF. CDR3 nucleotides: TGTGCCAGCTCACCCCGACAGGGGGGCTCTAATGAAAAACTGTTTTTT. Together with reference TRBV18 and TRBJ1-4, the CDR3 gives the full variable domain: NAGVMQNPRHLVRRRGQEARLRCSPMKGHSHVYWYRQLPEEGLKFMVYLQKENIIDESGMPKERFSAEFPKEGPSILRIQQVVRGDSAAYFCASSPRQGGSNEKLFFGSGTQLSVL.

The genes are TRBV4-2 and TRBJ1-4; D is unresolved. Trimming removed 3 bases at V and 3 bases at J, with 14 bases between. The CDR3 loop spans 16 amino acids. From germline, CDR1 is LGHNA and CDR2 YNFKEQ. CDR3 sequence: CASSHDLGASNEKLFF. DNA of the CDR3: TGTGCCAGCAGCCACGACCTAGGAGCTTCTAATGAAAAACTGTTTTTT.

Only a few counts were recorded for this clone. The V and J genes are TRBV3-1 (or the pseudogene TRBV3-2) and TRBJ2-2; D remains unclear. V was cut by 0 bases and J by 5 bases, with 13 bases left in between. Germline-derived CDR1 and CDR2 are LGHDT and YNNKEL (reference sequence). This CDR3 region has 16 residues. DNA for the CDR3: TGTGCCAGCAGCCAAGATGAGGTATTAGTGACCGGGGAGCTGTTTTTT. Its translation is CASSQDEVLVTGELFF.

V is TRBV28 and J is TRBJ1-1; 11 positions match TRBD1. The J segment lost 6 bases and the V segment lost 7 bases, leaving 7 bases of the junction unmatched. Germline assignment: CDR1 MDHEN and CDR2 SYDVKM. The CDR3 sequence is 14 residues long. CDR3 residues: CASNQGQGAAEAFF. CDR3 coding DNA: TGTGCCAGCAACCAAGGACAGGGGGCGGCTGAAGCTTTCTTT.

The chain links TRBV4-2 to TRBJ1-5; a weak D match, TRBD1 (5 bases). Trimming took off 1 base at V and 7 bases at J, with 20 bases between the two ends. The germline V gene encodes CDR1 LGHNA and CDR2 YNFKEQ. This CDR3 contains 17 residues. CDR3 nucleotides: TGTGCCAGCAGCCAAGTGAATGGAGGGGTTGGAGGACAGCCCCAGCATTTT. Amino acid sequence: CASSQVNGGVGGQPQHF.